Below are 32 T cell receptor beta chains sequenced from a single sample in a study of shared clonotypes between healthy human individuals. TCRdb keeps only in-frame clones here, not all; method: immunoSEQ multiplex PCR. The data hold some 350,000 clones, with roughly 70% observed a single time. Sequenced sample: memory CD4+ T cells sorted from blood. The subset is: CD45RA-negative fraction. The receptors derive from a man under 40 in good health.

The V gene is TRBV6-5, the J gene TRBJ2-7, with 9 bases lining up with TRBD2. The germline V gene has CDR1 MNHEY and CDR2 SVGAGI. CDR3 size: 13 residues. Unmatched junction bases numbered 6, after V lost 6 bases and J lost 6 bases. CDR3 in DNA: TGTGCCAGCAGGTCAGCGGGAGGTCGCGAGCAGTACTTC. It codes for CASRSAGGREQYF.

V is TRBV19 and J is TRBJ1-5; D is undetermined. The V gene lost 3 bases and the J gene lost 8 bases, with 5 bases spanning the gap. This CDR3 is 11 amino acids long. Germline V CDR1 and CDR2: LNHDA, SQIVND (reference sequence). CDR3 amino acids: CASSIGEPQHF. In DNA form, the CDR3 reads TGTGCCAGTAGTATCGGCGAGCCCCAGCATTTT.

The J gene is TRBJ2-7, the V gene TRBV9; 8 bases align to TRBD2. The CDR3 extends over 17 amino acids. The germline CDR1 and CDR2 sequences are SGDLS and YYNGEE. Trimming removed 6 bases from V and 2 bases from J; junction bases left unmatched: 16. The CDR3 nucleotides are TGTGCCAGCATTTGGGCACTAGCGGAACTCCTAACCTACGAGCAGTACTTC. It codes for CASIWALAELLTYEQYF. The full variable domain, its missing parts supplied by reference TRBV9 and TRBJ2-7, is DSGVTQTPKHLITATGQRVTLRCSPRSGDLSVYWYQQSLDQGLQFLIQYYNGEERAKGNILERFSAQQFPDLHSELNLSSLELGDSALYFCASIWALAELLTYEQYFGPGTRLTVT.

The CDR3 here is CASSVGGGNTIYF. The DNA of the CDR3 is TGTGCCAGCAGCGTTGGAGGGGGAAACACCATATATTTT. The chain is built from TRBV5-3 and TRBJ1-3; D gene uncertain. TRBV5-3 qualifies as an ORF whose function is uncertain. The ends were cut back, 8 bases at V and 4 bases at J, with 13 bases in the middle. The CDR3 is 13 amino acids.

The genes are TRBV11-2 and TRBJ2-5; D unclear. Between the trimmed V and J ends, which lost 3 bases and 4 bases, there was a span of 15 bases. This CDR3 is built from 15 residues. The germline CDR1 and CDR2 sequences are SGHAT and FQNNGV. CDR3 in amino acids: CASSLVRDLRETQYF. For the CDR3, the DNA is TGTGCCAGCAGCTTGGTTAGGGATCTGCGAGAGACCCAGTACTTC.

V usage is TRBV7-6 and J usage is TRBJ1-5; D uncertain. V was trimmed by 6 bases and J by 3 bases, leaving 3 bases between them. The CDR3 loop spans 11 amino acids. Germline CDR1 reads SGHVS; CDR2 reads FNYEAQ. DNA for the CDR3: TGTGCCAGCAGGCACAATCAGCCCCAGCATTTT. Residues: CASRHNQPQHF.

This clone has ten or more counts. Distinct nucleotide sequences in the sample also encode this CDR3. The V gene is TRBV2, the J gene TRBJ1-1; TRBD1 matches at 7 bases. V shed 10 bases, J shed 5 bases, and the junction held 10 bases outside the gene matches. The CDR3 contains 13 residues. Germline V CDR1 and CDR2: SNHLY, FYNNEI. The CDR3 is CAITGDFLTEAFF. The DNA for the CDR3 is TGTGCCATCACAGGGGATTTTTTGACTGAAGCTTTCTTT.

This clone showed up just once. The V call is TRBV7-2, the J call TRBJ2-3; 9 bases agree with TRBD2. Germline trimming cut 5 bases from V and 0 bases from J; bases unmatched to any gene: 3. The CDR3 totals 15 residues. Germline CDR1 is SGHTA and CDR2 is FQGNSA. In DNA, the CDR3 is TGTGCCAGCAGCCCAGGACTAGCGAGCACAGATACGCAGTATTTT. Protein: CASSPGLASTDTQYF.

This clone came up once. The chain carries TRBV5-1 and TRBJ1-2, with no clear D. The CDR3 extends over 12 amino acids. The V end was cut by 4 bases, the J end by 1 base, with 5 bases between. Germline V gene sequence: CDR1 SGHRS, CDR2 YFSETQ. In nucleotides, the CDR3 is TGCGCCAGCAGCCCGGATAACTATGGCTACACCTTC. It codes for CASSPDNYGYTF.

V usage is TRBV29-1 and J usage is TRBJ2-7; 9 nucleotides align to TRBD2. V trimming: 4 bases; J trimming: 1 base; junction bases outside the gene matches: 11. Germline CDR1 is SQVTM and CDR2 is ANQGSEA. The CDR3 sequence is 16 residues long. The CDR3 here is CSVGVLAGKKSYEQYF. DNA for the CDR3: TGCAGCGTTGGGGTTCTAGCGGGAAAAAAGTCCTACGAGCAGTACTTC.

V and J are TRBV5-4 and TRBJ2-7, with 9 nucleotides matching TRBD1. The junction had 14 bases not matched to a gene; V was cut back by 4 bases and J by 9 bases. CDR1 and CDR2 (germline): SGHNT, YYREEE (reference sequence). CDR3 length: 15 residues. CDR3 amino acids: CASSPTPGQGVGQYF. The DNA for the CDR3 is TGTGCCAGCAGCCCGACTCCGGGACAGGGAGTAGGGCAGTACTTC.

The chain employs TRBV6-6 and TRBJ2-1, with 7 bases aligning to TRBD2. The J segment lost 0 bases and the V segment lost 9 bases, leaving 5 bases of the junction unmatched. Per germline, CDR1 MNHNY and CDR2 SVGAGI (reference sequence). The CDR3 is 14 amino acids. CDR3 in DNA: TGTGCCAGTTTGCGGGGGAGCTCCTACAATGAGCAGTTCTTC. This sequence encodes CASLRGSSYNEQFF.

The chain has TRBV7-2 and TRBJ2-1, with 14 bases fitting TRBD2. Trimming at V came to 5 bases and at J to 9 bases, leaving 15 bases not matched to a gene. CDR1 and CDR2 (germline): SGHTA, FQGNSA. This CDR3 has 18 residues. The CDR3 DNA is TGTGCCAGCAGCCACAGTTTTTCCTGGGGACTAGCGGGAGTTGAGCAGTTCTTC. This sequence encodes CASSHSFSWGLAGVEQFF.

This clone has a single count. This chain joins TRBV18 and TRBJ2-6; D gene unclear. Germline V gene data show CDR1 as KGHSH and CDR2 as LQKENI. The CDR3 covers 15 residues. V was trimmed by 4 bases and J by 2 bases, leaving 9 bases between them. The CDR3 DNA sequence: TGTGCCAGCTCACTATACAAGGCTGGGGCCAACGTCCTGACTTTC. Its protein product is CASSLYKAGANVLTF.

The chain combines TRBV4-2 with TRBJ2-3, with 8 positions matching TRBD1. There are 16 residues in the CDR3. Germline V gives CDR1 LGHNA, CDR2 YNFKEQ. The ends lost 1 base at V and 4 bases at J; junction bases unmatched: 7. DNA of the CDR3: TGTGCCAGCAGCCAAGGCCAGGGGGCACGAGCAGATACGCAGTATTTT. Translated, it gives CASSQGQGARADTQYF.

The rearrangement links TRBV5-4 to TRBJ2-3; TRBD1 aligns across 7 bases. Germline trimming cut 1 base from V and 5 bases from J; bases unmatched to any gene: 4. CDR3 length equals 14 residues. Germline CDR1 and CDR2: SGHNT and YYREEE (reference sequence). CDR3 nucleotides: TGTGCCAGCAGCTTGTTCTCAGGGGGAGATACGCAGTATTTT. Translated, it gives CASSLFSGGDTQYF.

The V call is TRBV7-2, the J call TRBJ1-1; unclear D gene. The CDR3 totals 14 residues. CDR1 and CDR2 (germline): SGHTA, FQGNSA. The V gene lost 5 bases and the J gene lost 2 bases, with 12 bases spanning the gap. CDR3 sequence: CASSPTQLNTEAFF. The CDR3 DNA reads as TGTGCCAGCAGCCCGACACAGTTAAACACTGAAGCTTTCTTT.

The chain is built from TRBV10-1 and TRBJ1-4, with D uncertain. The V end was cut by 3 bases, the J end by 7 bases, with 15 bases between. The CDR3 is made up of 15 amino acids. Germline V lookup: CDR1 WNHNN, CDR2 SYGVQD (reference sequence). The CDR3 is CASSESTVGSEKLFF. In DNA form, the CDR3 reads TGCGCCAGCAGTGAATCGACCGTCGGGAGTGAAAAACTGTTTTTT.

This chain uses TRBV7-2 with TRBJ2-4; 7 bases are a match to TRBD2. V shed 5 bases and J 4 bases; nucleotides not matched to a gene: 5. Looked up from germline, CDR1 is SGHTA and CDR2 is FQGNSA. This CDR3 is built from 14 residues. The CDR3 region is CASSVSGPKNIQYF. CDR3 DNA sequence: TGTGCCAGCAGCGTTAGCGGGCCTAAAAACATTCAGTACTTC.

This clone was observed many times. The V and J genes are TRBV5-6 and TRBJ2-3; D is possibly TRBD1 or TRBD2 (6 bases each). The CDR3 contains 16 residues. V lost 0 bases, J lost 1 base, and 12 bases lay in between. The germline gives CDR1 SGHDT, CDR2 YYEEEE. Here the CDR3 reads CASSLERRGGTDTQYF. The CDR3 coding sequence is TGTGCCAGCAGCTTGGAGCGGAGGGGGGGCACAGATACGCAGTATTTT.

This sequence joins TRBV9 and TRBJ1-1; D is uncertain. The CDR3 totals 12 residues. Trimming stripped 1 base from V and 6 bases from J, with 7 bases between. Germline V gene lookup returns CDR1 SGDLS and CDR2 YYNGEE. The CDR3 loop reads CASSVTGPEAFF. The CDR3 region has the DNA TGTGCCAGCAGCGTAACGGGTCCTGAAGCTTTCTTT. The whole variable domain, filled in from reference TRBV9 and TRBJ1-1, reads DSGVTQTPKHLITATGQRVTLRCSPRSGDLSVYWYQQSLDQGLQFLIQYYNGEERAKGNILERFSAQQFPDLHSELNLSSLELGDSALYFCASSVTGPEAFFGQGTRLTVV.

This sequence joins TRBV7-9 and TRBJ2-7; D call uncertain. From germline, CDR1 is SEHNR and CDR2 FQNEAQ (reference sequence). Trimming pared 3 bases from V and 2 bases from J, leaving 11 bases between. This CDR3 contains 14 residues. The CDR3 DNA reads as TGTGCCAGCAGCTTTGACGTACGCACCTACGAGCAGTACTTC. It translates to CASSFDVRTYEQYF.

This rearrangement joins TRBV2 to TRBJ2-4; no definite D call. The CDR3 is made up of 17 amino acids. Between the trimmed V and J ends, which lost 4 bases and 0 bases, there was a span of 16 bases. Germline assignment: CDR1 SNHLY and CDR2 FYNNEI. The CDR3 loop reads CASSGLVAFLAKNIQYF. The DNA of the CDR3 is TGTGCCAGCAGTGGCCTAGTGGCCTTCCTAGCCAAAAACATTCAGTACTTC.

This CDR3 is CASSPRQYNYGYTF. CDR3 DNA sequence: TGTGCCAGCAGCCCCAGACAGTACAACTATGGCTACACCTTC. The rearrangement links TRBV9 to TRBJ1-2, with D possibly matching TRBD1 (5 bases). The CDR3 consists of 14 residues. Germline V lookup: CDR1 SGDLS, CDR2 YYNGEE. V lost 4 bases, J lost 2 bases, and 12 bases lay in between.

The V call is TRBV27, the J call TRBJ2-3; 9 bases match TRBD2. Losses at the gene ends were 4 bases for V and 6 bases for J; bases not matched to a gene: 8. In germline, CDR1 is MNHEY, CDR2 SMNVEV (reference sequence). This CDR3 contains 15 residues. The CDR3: CASSYGGRAYDTQYF. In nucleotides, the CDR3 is TGTGCCAGCAGTTACGGCGGGAGGGCCTATGATACGCAGTATTTT.

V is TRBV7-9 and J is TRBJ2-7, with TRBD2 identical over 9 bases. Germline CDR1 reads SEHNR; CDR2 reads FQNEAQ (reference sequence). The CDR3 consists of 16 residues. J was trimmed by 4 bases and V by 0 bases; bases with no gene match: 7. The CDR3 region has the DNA TGTGCCAGCAGCTTAGCGGGCGGGAGGGCCATTTACGAGCAGTACTTC. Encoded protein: CASSLAGGRAIYEQYF.

For the CDR3, the DNA is TGTGCCAGCAAAACCGGGACTAGTTTCTCCTACGAGCAGTACTTC. This sequence encodes CASKTGTSFSYEQYF. This rearrangement joins TRBV6-5 to TRBJ2-7, with 8 bases identical to TRBD2. CDR3 length: 15 residues. The V and J ends lost 7 bases and 0 bases, in that order; junction bases with no gene match: 8. Germline CDR1 reads MNHEY; CDR2 reads SVGAGI.

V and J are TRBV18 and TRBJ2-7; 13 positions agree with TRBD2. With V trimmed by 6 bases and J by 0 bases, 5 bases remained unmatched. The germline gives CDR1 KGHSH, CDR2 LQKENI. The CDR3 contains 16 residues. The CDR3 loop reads CASSGGLAGSSYEQYF. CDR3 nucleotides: TGTGCCAGCTCGGGGGGACTAGCGGGAAGCTCCTACGAGCAGTACTTC.

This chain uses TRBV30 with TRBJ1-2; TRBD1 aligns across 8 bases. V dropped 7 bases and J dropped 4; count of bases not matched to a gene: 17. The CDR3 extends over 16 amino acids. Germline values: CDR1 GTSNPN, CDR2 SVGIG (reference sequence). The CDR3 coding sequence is TGTGCCTACCCATTCCCCGCTTCAGGGGGCGTCTATGGCTACACCTTC. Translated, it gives CAYPFPASGGVYGYTF.

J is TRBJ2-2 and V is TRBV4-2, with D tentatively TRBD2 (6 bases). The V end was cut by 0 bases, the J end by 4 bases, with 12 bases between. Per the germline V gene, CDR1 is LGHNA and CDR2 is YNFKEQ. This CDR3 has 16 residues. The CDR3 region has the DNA TGTGCCAGCAGCCAAGATACGGGAGTGGGCACCGGGGAGCTGTTTTTT. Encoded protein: CASSQDTGVGTGELFF.

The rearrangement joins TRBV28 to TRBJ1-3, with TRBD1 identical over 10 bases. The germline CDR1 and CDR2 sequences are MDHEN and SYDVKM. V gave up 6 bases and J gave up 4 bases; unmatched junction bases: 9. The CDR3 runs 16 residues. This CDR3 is CASSRGQGVSGNTIYF. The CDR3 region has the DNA TGTGCCAGCAGCCGCGGACAGGGGGTATCCGGAAACACCATATATTTT.

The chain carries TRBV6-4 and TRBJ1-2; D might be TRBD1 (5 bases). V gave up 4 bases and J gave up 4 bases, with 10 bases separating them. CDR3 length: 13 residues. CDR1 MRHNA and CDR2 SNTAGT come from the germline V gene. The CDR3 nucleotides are TGTGCCAGCAGTGGCCAGGGACCCTATGGCTACACCTTC. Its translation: CASSGQGPYGYTF.